The 27 T cell receptor beta chains given below trace back to one sample, sequenced in a study of shared clonotypes between healthy human individuals. The protocol was immunoSEQ multiplex PCR, while the TCRdb copy is restricted to in-frame clones and leaves out a portion. This table has 2 million to 3 million clones, 90% to 95% appearing once. The sample taken for sequencing was naive CD4+ T cells from PBMCs. As for subset: CD45RA+ positively selected. Receptors originate from a young man in good health. Some clones in this sample may be carry-over from other donors' samples.

The chain uses TRBV7-6 and TRBJ1-2, with 7 bases matching TRBD1. Germline CDR1 and CDR2: SGHVS and FNYEAQ. The V gene end was trimmed by 0 bases and the J gene end by 4 bases; junction bases not matched to a gene: 11. The length of the CDR3 is 17 residues. Here the CDR3 reads CASSLAPDRQGPYGYTF. In DNA form, the CDR3 reads TGTGCCAGCAGCTTAGCCCCCGATCGACAGGGACCCTATGGCTACACCTTC.

The chain couples TRBV20-1 to TRBJ2-2; D remains unclear. Trimming removed 0 bases at V and 16 bases at J, with 12 bases between. Germline V CDR1 and CDR2: DFQATT, SNEGSKA (reference sequence). This CDR3 contains 11 residues. The CDR3 sequence is CSARDLGPKFF. CDR3 nucleotide sequence: TGCAGTGCTAGAGATCTAGGACCAAAGTTTTTT.

This clone has just a few counts. The rearrangement links TRBV20-1 to TRBJ1-2; 10 nucleotides line up with TRBD1. The ends lost 5 bases at V and 8 bases at J; junction bases unmatched: 2. This CDR3 is 11 amino acids long. Germline lookup yields CDR1 DFQATT and CDR2 SNEGSKA (reference sequence). CDR3 in DNA: TGCAGTGCTGGGACAGGGGAAGGCTACACCTTC. Its protein is CSAGTGEGYTF.

V and J are TRBV11-2 and TRBJ2-2; tentatively, D is TRBD1 (6 bases). The V gene lost 2 bases and the J gene lost 5 bases, with 12 bases spanning the gap. The CDR3 totals 15 residues. Germline V gives CDR1 SGHAT, CDR2 FQNNGV. The CDR3 protein is CASSLIQGGTGELFF. CDR3 nucleotide sequence: TGTGCCAGCAGCTTAATACAGGGCGGGACCGGGGAGCTGTTTTTT.

The CDR3 spells CASSSTGTGLYEQYF. The CDR3 nucleotides read TGTGCCAGCAGCTCAACCGGGACAGGTCTTTACGAGCAGTACTTC. The chain couples TRBV7-2 to TRBJ2-7; 8 nucleotides match TRBD1. J gave up 4 bases and V 4 bases, and 9 bases lay outside the gene matches. CDR1 and CDR2 from the germline V gene are SGHTA and FQGNSA. The CDR3 loop spans 15 amino acids.

The chain is built from TRBV19 and TRBJ2-1, with D perhaps assigned TRBD1 or TRBD2 (6 bases each). CDR1 LNHDA and CDR2 SQIVND come from the germline V gene (reference sequence). Trimming took off 7 bases at V and 4 bases at J, with 17 bases between the two ends. CDR3 length: 15 residues. CDR3 sequence (DNA): TGTGCCAGTAAGAGGGGGGTAGCGGCATACAATGAGCAGTTCTTC. It codes for CASKRGVAAYNEQFF.

The chain joins TRBV5-1 to TRBJ1-5; D unclear. The V and J ends lost 4 bases and 5 bases respectively, with 10 bases between them. This CDR3 region has 13 residues. The germline V gene encodes CDR1 SGHRS and CDR2 YFSETQ. The CDR3: CASSATPDQPQHF. CDR3 in DNA: TGCGCCAGCAGCGCTACTCCGGATCAGCCCCAGCATTTT.

The gene calls are TRBV6-6 and TRBJ1-4; D ambiguous. Trimming cost V 9 bases and J 5 bases, with 10 bases left between them. The germline V gene has CDR1 MNHNY and CDR2 SVGAGI (reference sequence). There are 12 residues in the CDR3. The CDR3 DNA sequence: TGTGCCAGGGTCCCAAAGAATGAAAAACTGTTTTTT. This sequence encodes CARVPKNEKLFF.

The chain has TRBV11-1 and TRBJ1-4; 9 bases map to TRBD1. Germline V gene sequence: CDR1 SGHAT, CDR2 FQDESV (reference sequence). J lost 4 bases, V lost 5 bases, and 11 bases had no gene match. The CDR3 covers 17 residues. The CDR3 DNA reads TGTGCCAGCAGCGCCGGACAGGGGTTCTTGGGTAATGAAAAACTGTTTTTT. Protein: CASSAGQGFLGNEKLFF.

This chain joins TRBV7-9 and TRBJ1-2; weak D call: TRBD1 (5 bases). V was trimmed by 6 bases and J by 2 bases, leaving 10 bases between them. The CDR3 consists of 13 residues. Germline CDR1 is SEHNR and CDR2 is FQNEAQ (reference sequence). This chain's CDR3 is CASRRGTNYGYTF. As DNA, the CDR3 is TGTGCCAGCAGACGGGGGACGAACTATGGCTACACCTTC.

V is TRBV11-3 and J is TRBJ2-2; 10 nucleotides line up with TRBD2. There are 15 residues in the CDR3. Germline V gives CDR1 SGHNT, CDR2 YENEEA. Losses at the gene ends were 6 bases for V and 5 bases for J; bases not matched to a gene: 6. CDR3 DNA: TGTGCCAGCAGTACTAGCGGGATAGGAACCGGGGAGCTGTTTTTT. Encoded protein: CASSTSGIGTGELFF.

The V and J genes are TRBV29-1 and TRBJ2-2; tentatively, D is TRBD1 (5 bases). Per the germline V gene, CDR1 is SQVTM and CDR2 is ANQGSEA. The CDR3 sequence is 12 residues long. V shed 7 bases and J shed 3 bases, with 9 bases lying between them. The CDR3 region has the DNA TGCAGCGGACAGAGCTACACCGGGGAGCTGTTTTTT. This encodes CSGQSYTGELFF.

Written as DNA, the CDR3 is TGTGCCAGCAGCAATATGGGACGCAACCGAGAGACCCAGTACTTC. It encodes CASSNMGRNRETQYF. The chain links TRBV21-1 to TRBJ2-5. TRBV21-1 is classified as a pseudogene. This CDR3 has 15 amino acids.

This chain links TRBV7-9 with TRBJ2-7; the D is unclear. Trimming removed 4 bases from V and 2 bases from J, with 12 bases in between. This CDR3 has 14 residues. Germline V gene data show CDR1 as SEHNR and CDR2 as FQNEAQ (reference sequence). CDR3 in amino acids: CASSSQWGPYEQYF. DNA of the CDR3: TGTGCCAGCAGCTCCCAGTGGGGTCCCTACGAGCAGTACTTC. The entire variable domain, with the rest obtained from reference TRBV7-9 and TRBJ2-7, is as follows: DTGVSQNPRHKITKRGQNVTFRCDPISEHNRLYWYRQTLGQGPEFLTYFQNEAQLEKSRLLSDRFSAERPKGSFSTLEIQRTEQGDSAMYLCASSSQWGPYEQYFGPGTRLTVT.

V usage is TRBV9 and J usage is TRBJ2-7; 12 nucleotides align to TRBD1. Germline CDR1 and CDR2: SGDLS and YYNGEE. With 4 bases clipped from V and 2 bases from J, the junction kept 4 bases outside the gene matches. The CDR3 runs 15 residues. CDR3 nucleotide sequence: TGTGCCAGCAGCTACGGGACAGGGGGCGCCTACGAGCAGTACTTC. It yields the protein CASSYGTGGAYEQYF. The variable domain in full, completed from reference TRBV9 and TRBJ2-7, reads DSGVTQTPKHLITATGQRVTLRCSPRSGDLSVYWYQQSLDQGLQFLIQYYNGEERAKGNILERFSAQQFPDLHSELNLSSLELGDSALYFCASSYGTGGAYEQYFGPGTRLTVT.

The V and J genes are TRBV28 and TRBJ1-2; 7 bases agree with TRBD1. The CDR3 covers 15 residues. Germline CDR1 reads MDHEN; CDR2 reads SYDVKM. With 4 bases clipped from V and 7 bases from J, the junction kept 12 bases outside the gene matches. The CDR3 loop is CASSWDRAGGRGYTF. The CDR3 DNA sequence: TGTGCCAGCAGTTGGGATCGGGCAGGGGGACGTGGCTACACCTTC.

The chain employs TRBV10-3 and TRBJ1-5, with TRBD1 matching 12 bases. The ends lost 1 base at V and 1 base at J; junction bases unmatched: 11. Germline V gives CDR1 ENHRY, CDR2 SYGVKD. There are 20 residues in the CDR3. The CDR3 DNA is TGTGCCATCAGTGAGTGCAAGCGGGACAGGGGGCCGTGGAGCAATCAGCCCCAGCATTTT. This gives the protein CAISECKRDRGPWSNQPQHF.

The rearrangement links TRBV15 to TRBJ1-2, with D perhaps TRBD1 (5 bases). The CDR3 sequence is 16 residues long. The ends were cut back, 3 bases at V and 1 base at J, with 15 bases in the middle. CDR1 and CDR2 (germline): LNHNV, YYDKDF (reference sequence). The CDR3 coding sequence is TGTGCCACCAGCAGGGAAGGGGCGTTCGTTAACTATGGCTACACCTTC. Its translation: CATSREGAFVNYGYTF. The variable domain in full, completed from reference TRBV15 and TRBJ1-2, reads DAMVIQNPRYQVTQFGKPVTLSCSQTLNHNVMYWYQQKSSQAPKLLFHYYDKDFNNEADTPDNFQSRRPNTSFCFLDIRSPGLGDTAMYLCATSREGAFVNYGYTFGSGTRLTVV.

The rearrangement joins TRBV5-1 to TRBJ2-2; D not certain. Trimming took 4 bases from V and 7 from J, leaving 11 bases between them. The CDR3 runs to 13 residues. Looked up from germline, CDR1 is SGHRS and CDR2 is YFSETQ. Written as DNA, the CDR3 is TGCGCCAGCAGCCGAGACCCTAACGGGGAGCTGTTTTTT. The encoded protein is CASSRDPNGELFF.

The J gene is TRBJ1-2, the V gene TRBV28; D call uncertain. The V end was cut by 3 bases, the J end by 3 bases, with 11 bases between. The CDR3 is 14 amino acids. Germline values: CDR1 MDHEN, CDR2 SYDVKM. The CDR3 protein is CASSLSSQYYGYTF. CDR3 bases: TGTGCCAGCAGTTTGTCGTCCCAGTACTATGGCTACACCTTC.

The chain is built from TRBV20-1 and TRBJ2-7; 9 nucleotides line up with TRBD2. This CDR3 is built from 11 residues. The germline V gene has CDR1 DFQATT and CDR2 SNEGSKA (reference sequence). With 7 bases clipped from V and 6 bases from J, the junction kept 4 bases outside the gene matches. In DNA form, the CDR3 reads TGCAGTGGGGTAGCGGGAGCCGAGCAGTACTTC. It yields the protein CSGVAGAEQYF.

On this clone itself: This CDR3 is also generated by other DNA sequences in the sample. This chain connects TRBV28 to TRBJ1-1; 8 bases align to TRBD1. The CDR3 sequence is 14 residues long. Losses at the gene ends were 5 bases for V and 4 bases for J; bases not matched to a gene: 6. Looked up from germline, CDR1 is MDHEN and CDR2 is SYDVKM. CDR3 sequence: CASSTGTGGTEAFF. CDR3 nucleotide sequence: TGTGCCAGCAGTACCGGGACAGGCGGCACTGAAGCTTTCTTT.

The chain joins TRBV28 to TRBJ2-1; 16 nucleotides agree with TRBD2. CDR3 length equals 20 residues. The J segment lost 0 bases and the V segment lost 5 bases, leaving 10 bases of the junction unmatched. Germline loops: CDR1 MDHEN, CDR2 SYDVKM. CDR3: CASSTRGTSGRASSYNEQFF. In DNA, the CDR3 is TGTGCCAGCAGTACCCGAGGGACTAGCGGGAGGGCGAGCTCCTACAATGAGCAGTTCTTC. Full variable domain (rest looked up from reference TRBV28 and TRBJ2-1): DVKVTQSSRYLVKRTGEKVFLECVQDMDHENMFWYRQDPGLGLRLIYFSYDVKMKEKGDIPEGYSVSREKKERFSLILESASTNQTSMYLCASSTRGTSGRASSYNEQFFGPGTRLTVL.

In this sample, this clone turned up once. The V gene is TRBV2, the J gene TRBJ1-2, with D hard to call. The CDR3 contains 13 residues. The germline V gene encodes CDR1 SNHLY and CDR2 FYNNEI. The V end was cut by 4 bases, the J end by 2 bases, with 8 bases between. CDR3 sequence: CASSAGWNYGYTF. CDR3 nucleotides: TGTGCCAGCAGTGCCGGATGGAACTATGGCTACACCTTC.

This rearrangement joins TRBV5-1 to TRBJ2-7; 15 bases agree with TRBD2. The germline CDR1 and CDR2 sequences are SGHRS and YFSETQ. Trimming took 4 bases from V and 6 from J; bases not matched to a gene: 14. This CDR3 contains 18 residues. The CDR3 protein is CASSTGLAGGPASREQYF. The CDR3 bases are TGCGCCAGCAGCACCGGACTAGCGGGAGGGCCGGCCAGCCGCGAGCAGTACTTC.

CDR3 amino acids: CASSLTSVSTDTQYF. The CDR3 DNA is TGTGCCAGCAGCCTTACTAGCGTAAGCACAGATACGCAGTATTTT. The chain recombines TRBV5-5 with TRBJ2-3, with 7 bases aligning to TRBD2. The germline V gene has CDR1 SGHKS and CDR2 YYEKEE (reference sequence). V shed 4 bases and J 0 bases; nucleotides not matched to a gene: 5. The CDR3 extends over 15 amino acids.

This sequence joins TRBV6-5 and TRBJ2-7; D remains ambiguous. V was cut by 0 bases and J by 3 bases, with 9 bases left in between. Germline loops: CDR1 MNHEY, CDR2 SVGAGI. There are 14 residues in the CDR3. The DNA of the CDR3 is TGTGCCAGCAGTTACTCGAAACAGTTCTACGAGCAGTACTTC. This sequence encodes CASSYSKQFYEQYF.